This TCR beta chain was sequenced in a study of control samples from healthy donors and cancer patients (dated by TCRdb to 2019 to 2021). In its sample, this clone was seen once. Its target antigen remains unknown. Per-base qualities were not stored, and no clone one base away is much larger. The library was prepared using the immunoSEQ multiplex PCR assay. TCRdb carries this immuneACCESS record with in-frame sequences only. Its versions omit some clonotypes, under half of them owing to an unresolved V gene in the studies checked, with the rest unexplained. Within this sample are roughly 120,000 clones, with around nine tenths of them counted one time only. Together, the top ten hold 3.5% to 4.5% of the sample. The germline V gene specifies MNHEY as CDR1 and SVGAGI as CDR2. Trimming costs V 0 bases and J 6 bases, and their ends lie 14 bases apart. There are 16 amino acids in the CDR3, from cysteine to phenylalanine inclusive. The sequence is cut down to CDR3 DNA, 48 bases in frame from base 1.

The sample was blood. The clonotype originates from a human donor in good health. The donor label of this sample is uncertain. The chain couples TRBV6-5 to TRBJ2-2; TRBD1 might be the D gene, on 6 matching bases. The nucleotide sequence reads TGTGCCAGCAGTTACTCGGCAGGGGAGTATGCCGGGGAGCTGTTTTTT. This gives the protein CASSYSAGEYAGELFF.